One sample yielded the 25 T cell receptor beta chains listed below, sequenced in a study of cytomegalovirus exposure and HLA in healthy donors (dated by TCRdb to the late 2010s). Library creation used the immunoSEQ multiplex PCR assay. For the multiplex PCR, a mixture combining 60 forward primers for TCR Vbeta segments and 13 reverse primers for TCR Jbeta segments was used. TCRdb limited this immuneACCESS table to in-frame rearrangements with V and J called. A share of clones is missing; checked studies link under half to unresolved V genes, and the rest is unexplained. This sample is represented by around 100,000 clones; 74% of them were singletons. The ten largest clones take up roughly 4.2% of the sample. The specimen sequenced was PBMCs. The receptors stem from a middle-aged woman in good health and CMV-seropositive.

In nucleotides, the CDR3 is TGTGCCAGCAGCGATCGGACTACCTGGGAGCAGTACTTC. Amino acids: CASSDRTTWEQYF. The chain has TRBV11-3 and TRBJ2-7; a weak D match, TRBD2 (6 bases). Germline-derived CDR1 and CDR2 are SGHNT and YENEEA. V gave up 5 bases and J gave up 7 bases, with 15 bases separating them. The CDR3 is 13 residues long.

The chain recombines TRBV19 with TRBJ1-1; no definite D call. Germline CDR1 is LNHDA and CDR2 is SQIVND (reference sequence). Trimming removed 4 bases from V and 4 bases from J, with 13 bases in between. The CDR3 covers 14 residues. For the CDR3, the DNA is TGTGCCAGTAGTACCGGCTCAGCGGTCACTGAAGCTTTCTTT. It codes for CASSTGSAVTEAFF.

The chain uses TRBV12-2 and TRBJ2-1; TRBD2 was called by the table and not checked on the DNA. TRBV12-2 is a recognized pseudogene. This CDR3 region has 15 residues. The CDR3 sequence is CASREYGNSYNEQFF. DNA of the CDR3: TGTGCAAGTCGCGAATACGGGAACTCCTACAATGAGCAGTTCTTC.

V usage is TRBV12-2 and J usage is TRBJ1-3; the table's D gene call, TRBD1, was not cross checked with the DNA. TRBV12-2 is termed a pseudogene. The CDR3 sequence is 18 residues long. CDR3 residues: CASRSPALQGYSGNTIYF. Written as DNA, the CDR3 is TGTGCAAGTCGCTCCCCGGCACTTCAGGGCTACTCTGGAAACACCATATATTTT.

The CDR3 region is CASSLWGGSTDTQYF. The DNA for the CDR3 is TGTGCCAGCAGCTTATGGGGGGGCAGCACAGATACGCAGTATTTT. The chain has TRBV7-2 and TRBJ2-3, with D perhaps matching TRBD2 (7 bases). Trimming took off 2 bases at V and 0 bases at J, with 9 bases between the two ends. This CDR3 has 15 amino acids. Looked up from germline, CDR1 is SGHTA and CDR2 is FQGNSA. The full variable domain, its missing parts supplied by reference TRBV7-2 and TRBJ2-3, is GAGVSQSPSNKVTEKGKDVELRCDPISGHTALYWYRQSLGQGLEFLIYFQGNSAPDKSGLPSDRFSAERTGGSVSTLTIQRTQQEDSAVYLCASSLWGGSTDTQYFGPGTRLTVL.

This chain uses TRBV5-4 with TRBJ2-5; 12 bases map to TRBD2. V dropped 1 base and J dropped 4; count of bases not matched to a gene: 5. This CDR3 contains 16 residues. Germline V gene data show CDR1 as SGHNT and CDR2 as YYREEE (reference sequence). The DNA for the CDR3 is TGTGCCAGCAGCTTGTCGCCTAGCGGGGGGGGAGAGACCCAGTACTTC. Amino acid sequence: CASSLSPSGGGETQYF. Combining the CDR3 with reference TRBV5-4 and TRBJ2-5 gives the whole variable domain ETGVTQSPTHLIKTRGQQVTLRCSSQSGHNTVSWYQQALGQGPQFIFQYYREEENGRGNFPPRFSGLQFPNYSSELNVNALELDDSALYLCASSLSPSGGGETQYFGPGTRLLVL.

The V and J genes are TRBV7-9 and TRBJ1-1; 7 nucleotides agree with TRBD1. CDR1 SEHNR and CDR2 FQNEAQ come from the germline V gene (reference sequence). CDR3 size: 13 residues. The junction had 0 bases not matched to a gene; V was cut back by 1 base and J by 4 bases. CDR3 bases: TGTGCCAGCAGCTTAGAGGGGGCCACTGAAGCTTTCTTT. Amino acids: CASSLEGATEAFF.

J is TRBJ1-6 and V is TRBV27, with 10 bases fitting TRBD1. V gave up 5 bases and J gave up 9 bases; unmatched junction bases: 4. The CDR3 spans 14 residues. The germline gives CDR1 MNHEY, CDR2 SMNVEV (reference sequence). CDR3: CASSQDRGRSPLHF. The CDR3 bases are TGTGCCAGCAGTCAAGACAGGGGGCGTTCACCCCTCCACTTT.

V gene TRBV5-4 combines with J gene TRBJ1-4, with a weak D call TRBD1 (5 bases). V dropped 5 bases and J dropped 5 bases, with 13 bases sitting between them. The CDR3 contains 14 residues. Per the germline V gene, CDR1 is SGHNT and CDR2 is YYREEE (reference sequence). This CDR3 reads CASSSAGNNEKLFF. CDR3 in DNA: TGTGCCAGCAGTTCGGCAGGGAACAATGAAAAACTGTTTTTT.

The V call is TRBV5-1, the J call TRBJ2-7, with 7 positions matching TRBD2. The ends lost 4 bases at V and 4 bases at J; junction bases unmatched: 8. Looked up from germline, CDR1 is SGHRS and CDR2 is YFSETQ. This CDR3 is built from 14 residues. The CDR3 is CASSRGDAGYEQYF. Written as DNA, the CDR3 is TGCGCCAGCAGCCGGGGGGACGCGGGATACGAGCAGTACTTC.

This chain connects TRBV19 to TRBJ2-2, with a weak D call TRBD2 (6 bases). The CDR3 is made up of 15 amino acids. Germline CDR1 is LNHDA and CDR2 is SQIVND (reference sequence). Trimming cost V 1 base and J 0 bases, with 6 bases left between them. The CDR3 region has the DNA TGTGCCAGTAGTATAGCGGGGGCGAACACCGGGGAGCTGTTTTTT. This codes for CASSIAGANTGELFF.

The V and J genes are TRBV27 and TRBJ2-7; 13 positions agree with TRBD2. The germline V gene encodes CDR1 MNHEY and CDR2 SMNVEV (reference sequence). The CDR3 consists of 17 residues. V gave up 5 bases and J gave up 3 bases; unmatched junction bases: 10. The CDR3 loop is CASSRTSGSMKLYEQYF. The DNA for the CDR3 is TGTGCCAGCAGTCGGACTAGCGGGAGTATGAAACTCTACGAGCAGTACTTC.

The chain recombines TRBV27 with TRBJ1-2; TRBD1 might be the D (6 bases). The CDR3 sequence is 14 residues long. CDR1 and CDR2 (germline): MNHEY, SMNVEV (reference sequence). Trimming cost V 6 bases and J 4 bases, with 15 bases left between them. The CDR3 reads CASSSSGGLYGYTF. As DNA, the CDR3 is TGTGCCAGCAGCTCGTCCGGGGGGCTCTATGGCTACACCTTC.

The chain combines TRBV5-5 with TRBJ2-1; 8 bases align to TRBD2. This CDR3 is 18 amino acids long. Germline CDR1 and CDR2: SGHKS and YYEKEE (reference sequence). With V trimmed by 2 bases and J by 4 bases, 14 bases remained unmatched. The DNA of the CDR3 is TGTGCCAGCAGCTTCGGGTTTCTGGCGGGAGGATCTTACAATGAGCAGTTCTTC. This gives the protein CASSFGFLAGGSYNEQFF.

The CDR3 nucleotides are TGTGCCCTGGGGGGTACACGGCGCGGCTACACCTTC. Translation gives CALGGTRRGYTF. This chain links TRBV6-1 with TRBJ1-2; a possible D gene is TRBD1 (5 bases). Germline CDR1 MNHNS, CDR2 SASEGT. The CDR3 extends over 12 amino acids. Between the trimmed V and J ends, which lost 11 bases and 8 bases, there was a span of 18 bases.

This clone was detected only a few times. The rearrangement joins TRBV21-1 to TRBJ2-3; the DNA was not used to check the table's D call, TRBD2. TRBV21-1 is annotated as a pseudogene. The CDR3 contains 17 residues. CDR3 sequence (DNA): TGTGCCAGCAGCAAAAAGGGACTCCAAAAGTGGACAGATACGCAGTATTTT. This sequence encodes CASSKKGLQKWTDTQYF.

The chain links TRBV10-3 to TRBJ1-2; D is perhaps TRBD1 (5 bases). Germline CDR1 is ENHRY and CDR2 is SYGVKD. The CDR3 covers 12 residues. The V gene lost 2 bases and the J gene lost 8 bases, with 9 bases spanning the gap. CDR3 in DNA: TGTGCCATCAGTGAGGGGGCAGGAGGCTACACCTTC. This gives the protein CAISEGAGGYTF.

This rearrangement joins TRBV18 to TRBJ1-2, with D unclear. This CDR3 comprises 15 residues. V dropped 3 bases and J dropped 2 bases, with 13 bases sitting between them. The V gene's germline CDR1 is KGHSH and CDR2 LQKENI. The CDR3 here is CASSPVESANYGYTF. CDR3 nucleotides: TGTGCCAGCTCACCCGTGGAGTCGGCCAACTATGGCTACACCTTC.

This clone was picked up one time. V usage is TRBV7-3 and J usage is TRBJ2-6; no firm D call. CDR3 length: 15 amino acids. Germline CDR1 and CDR2: SGHTA and FQGTGA. Deletions cut 4 bases from V and 0 bases from J, with 7 bases between. The CDR3 nucleotides read TGTGCCAGCAGCTCAGGCCTCTCTGGGGCCAACGTCCTGACTTTC. Its translation is CASSSGLSGANVLTF.

The chain is built from TRBV5-6 and TRBJ2-5, with 15 nucleotides matching TRBD2. Germline CDR1 is SGHDT and CDR2 is YYEEEE. CDR3 length equals 13 residues. Unmatched junction bases numbered 4, after V lost 4 bases and J lost 12 bases. The CDR3: CASSGLAGGPEYF. The CDR3 DNA is TGTGCCAGCAGCGGACTAGCGGGGGGGCCGGAGTACTTC.

The V gene is TRBV29-1, the J gene TRBJ2-5; D remains ambiguous. The germline CDR1 and CDR2 sequences are SQVTM and ANQGSEA. This CDR3 contains 13 residues. Trimming cost V 5 bases and J 5 bases, with 15 bases left between them. Here the CDR3 DNA reads TGCAGCGTTTTAGCTATCTTTTGGGAGACCCAGTACTTC. Amino acid sequence: CSVLAIFWETQYF.

The rearrangement joins TRBV7-2 to TRBJ2-3, with TRBD1 identical over 12 bases. This CDR3 contains 16 residues. V shed 4 bases, J shed 5 bases, and the junction held 7 bases outside the gene matches. Germline loops: CDR1 SGHTA, CDR2 FQGNSA. The CDR3 DNA is TGTGCCAGCAGCTCCCGGGACAGGGGGCATATAGATACGCAGTATTTT. This encodes CASSSRDRGHIDTQYF.

The V gene is TRBV2, the J gene TRBJ2-3, with 9 bases that match TRBD2. The CDR3 sequence is 15 residues long. Looked up from germline, CDR1 is SNHLY and CDR2 is FYNNEI. Trimming cost V 4 bases and J 2 bases; bases outside gene matches: 4. CDR3 in DNA: TGTGCCAGCAGTGCGTCTAGCGGGACCACAGATACGCAGTATTTT. The encoded protein is CASSASSGTTDTQYF. The whole variable domain, filled in from reference TRBV2 and TRBJ2-3, reads EPEVTQTPSHQVTQMGQEVILRCVPISNHLYFYWYRQILGQKVEFLVSFYNNEISEKSEIFDDQFSVERPDGSNFTLKIRSTKLEDSAMYFCASSASSGTTDTQYFGPGTRLTVL.

This clone has just one count. The chain recombines TRBV6-1 with TRBJ2-1, with 11 bases that match TRBD2. The length of the CDR3 is 15 residues. Germline V lookup: CDR1 MNHNS, CDR2 SASEGT. J gave up 2 bases and V 7 bases, and 4 bases lay outside the gene matches. In nucleotides, the CDR3 is TGTGCCAGCACCCGGGGACTAGCGGCCTACAATGAGCAGTTCTTC. Its translation: CASTRGLAAYNEQFF.

The chain uses TRBV9 and TRBJ1-2; D not resolved. The germline CDR1 and CDR2 sequences are SGDLS and YYNGEE. Trimming left V 0 bases short and J 3 bases short, with 9 bases between. The CDR3 length is 14 residues. The DNA of the CDR3 is TGTGCCAGCAGCGTAGAGTCGGAGTACTATGGCTACACCTTC. This encodes CASSVESEYYGYTF.